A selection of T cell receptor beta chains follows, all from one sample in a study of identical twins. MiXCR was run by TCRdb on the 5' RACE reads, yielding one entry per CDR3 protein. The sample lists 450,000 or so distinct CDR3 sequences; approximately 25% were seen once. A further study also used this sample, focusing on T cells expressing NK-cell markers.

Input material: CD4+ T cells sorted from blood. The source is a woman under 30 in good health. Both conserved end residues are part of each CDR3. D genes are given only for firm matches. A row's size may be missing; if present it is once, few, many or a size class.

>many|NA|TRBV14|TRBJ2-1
TGTGCCAGCAGCTCTACTACGAGCTCCTACAATGAGCAGTTCTTC
CASSSTTSSYNEQFF
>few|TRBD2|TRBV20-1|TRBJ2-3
TGCAGTGCCTCTAAAGGACCTAGCGGGATAACAGATACGCAGTATTTT
CSASKGPSGITDTQYF
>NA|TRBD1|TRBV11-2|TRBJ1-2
TGTGCCAGCAGCTTCCCAGGACAGGGAGGCGGCTACACCTTC
CASSFPGQGGGYTF
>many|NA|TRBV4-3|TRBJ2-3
TGCGCCAGCAGCCAAGAGGCTAGCACAGATACGCAGTATTTT
CASSQEASTDTQYF
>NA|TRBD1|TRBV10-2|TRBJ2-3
TGCGCCAGCAACTCTGGGACAGGGGGTAACACAGATACGCAGTATTTT
CASNSGTGGNTDTQYF
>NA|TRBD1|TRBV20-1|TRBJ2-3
TGCAGTGCTAGATTGGGACAGGAGAACACAGATACGCAGTATTTT
CSARLGQENTDTQYF
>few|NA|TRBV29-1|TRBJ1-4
TGCAGCGTTGCCAGTTTCGAAAAACTGTTTTTT
CSVASFEKLFF
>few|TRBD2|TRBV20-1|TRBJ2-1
TGCAGTGCTCGAGACACCGCTAGCGGGACTTATCCCTGGTTCTTC
CSARDTASGTYPWFF
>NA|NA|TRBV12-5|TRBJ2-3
TGTGCTAGCGGGGGCGCAGGGGGTAGCACAGATACGCAGTATTTT
CASGGAGGSTDTQYF
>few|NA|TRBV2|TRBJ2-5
TGTGCCAGCCACCTCCGGGAGACCCAGTACTTC
CASHLRETQYF
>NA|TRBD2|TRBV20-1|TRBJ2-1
TGCAGTGCTAGAGATTTAGCGGGGGGGGTCAATGAGCAGTTCTTC
CSARDLAGGVNEQFF
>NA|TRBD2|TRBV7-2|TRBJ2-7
TGTGCCAGCAGCCTACTAGCGGGAGGGCCACACGAGCAGTACTTC
CASSLLAGGPHEQYF
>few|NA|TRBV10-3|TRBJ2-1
TGTGCCATCGGCTCGAACCCAGACAATGAGCAGTTCTTC
CAIGSNPDNEQFF
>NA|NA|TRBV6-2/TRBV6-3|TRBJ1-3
TGTGCCAGCGGTCCGGGAAACACCATATATTTT
CASGPGNTIYF
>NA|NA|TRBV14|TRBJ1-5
TGTGCCAGCAGCCAAGACAGCTATCAGCCCCAGCATTTT
CASSQDSYQPQHF
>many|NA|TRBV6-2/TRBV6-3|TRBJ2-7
TGTGCCAGCAGGACCTCATCTCTTTTCGAGCAGTACTTC
CASRTSSLFEQYF
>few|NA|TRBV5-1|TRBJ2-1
TGCGCCAGCAGCTTGGCGCTTGACAATGAGCAGTTCTTC
CASSLALDNEQFF
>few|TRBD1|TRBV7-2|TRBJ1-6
TGTGCCAGCAGCTTAAAGGGGGACAGTTGGAATTCACCCCTCCACTTT
CASSLKGDSWNSPLHF
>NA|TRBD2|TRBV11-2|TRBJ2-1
TGTGCCAGCAGCCACCGACTAGCGGAAGGACTTGAGCAGTTCTTC
CASSHRLAEGLEQFF
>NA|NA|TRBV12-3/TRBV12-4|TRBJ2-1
TGTGCCAGCAGAAGTACCGGGTCCGCGAGCTCCTACAATGAGCAGTTCTTC
CASRSTGSASSYNEQFF
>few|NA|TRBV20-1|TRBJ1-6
TGCAGTGCTAGAAGGACTGTTTTCGGCTCACCCCTCCACTTT
CSARRTVFGSPLHF
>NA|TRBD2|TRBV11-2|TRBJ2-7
TGTGCCAGCAGCTTTCAGCTGACTAGCGGGAGCCGGACCTACGAGCAGTACTTC
CASSFQLTSGSRTYEQYF
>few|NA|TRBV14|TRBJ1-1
TGTGCCAGCGCCCCCTTGAACACTGAAGCTTTCTTT
CASAPLNTEAFF
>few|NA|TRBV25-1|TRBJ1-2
TGTGCCAGCAGACAGACGAGGAAGGGCTACACCTTC
CASRQTRKGYTF
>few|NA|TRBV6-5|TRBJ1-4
TGTGCCAGCAGTTACCTATCTAGGGAAAAACTGTTTTTT
CASSYLSREKLFF
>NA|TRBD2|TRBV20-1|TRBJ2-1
TGCAGTGCTAAGAGCGGGACCGCCTACAATGAGCAGTTCTTC
CSAKSGTAYNEQFF
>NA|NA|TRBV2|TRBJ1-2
TGTGCCAGCAACGAACAGAGAAAGGTGGGCTACACCTTC
CASNEQRKVGYTF
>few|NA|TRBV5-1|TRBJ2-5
TGCGCCAGCAGCTTGGCGAACTTGAGACAAGAGACCCAGTACTTC
CASSLANLRQETQYF
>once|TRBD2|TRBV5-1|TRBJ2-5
TGCGCCAGCGGCCACGGAGAAGCGGGAGGGACCCAAGAGACCCAGTACTTC
CASGHGEAGGTQETQYF
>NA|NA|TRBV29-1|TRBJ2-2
TGCAGCGCCGGGGGCCCAGCGGGGAGCACCGGGGAGCTGTTTTTT
CSAGGPAGSTGELFF
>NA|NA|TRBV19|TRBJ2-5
TGTGCCAGTAGTGTTACAGGTTCGCAGACCCAGTACTTC
CASSVTGSQTQYF
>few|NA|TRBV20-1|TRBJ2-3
TGCAGTGCTAGAGTAAAGACAGCAGATACGCAGTATTTT
CSARVKTADTQYF
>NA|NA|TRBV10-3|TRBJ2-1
TGTGCCATCAGTGACCAGAGCTCCTACAATGAGCAGTTCTTC
CAISDQSSYNEQFF
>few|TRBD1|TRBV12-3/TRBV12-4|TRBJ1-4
TGTGCCAGCCGGGGGGGACAGAATAATGAAAAACTGTTTTTT
CASRGGQNNEKLFF
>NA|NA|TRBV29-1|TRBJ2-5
TGCAGCGTTGACCGGCAGATCGAGGAGACCCAGTACTTC
CSVDRQIEETQYF
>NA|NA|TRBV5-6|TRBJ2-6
TGTGCCAGCAGCTTGGTCGCCGGGGCTGGGGCCAACGTCCTGACTTTC
CASSLVAGAGANVLTF
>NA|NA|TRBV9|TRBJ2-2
TGTGCCAGCAGCCTAGGGGTCCCCAACACCGGGGAGCTGTTTTTT
CASSLGVPNTGELFF
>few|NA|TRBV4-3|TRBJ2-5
TGCGCCAGCAGCCAAGAGGGCGGGGCCCAAGAGACCCAGTACTTC
CASSQEGGAQETQYF
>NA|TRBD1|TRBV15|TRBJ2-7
TGTGCCACCAGCCTGTACAGGGGAACCTACGAGCAGTACTTC
CATSLYRGTYEQYF
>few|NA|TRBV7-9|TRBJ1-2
TGTGCCAGCAGCTTAGAAGGCTACTATGGCTACACCTTC
CASSLEGYYGYTF
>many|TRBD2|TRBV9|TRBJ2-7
TGTGCCAGCAGCCCCGGACTAGCAGACTACGAGCAGTACTTC
CASSPGLADYEQYF
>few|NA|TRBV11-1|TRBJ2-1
TGTGCCAGCAGCTTATTCGCCTTTCGGGCTAGAAAAATTGATGAGCAGTTCTTC
CASSLFAFRARKIDEQFF
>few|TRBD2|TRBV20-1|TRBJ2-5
TGCAGTGGGTATCTTCCTAGCGGAGGGTACCAAGAGACCCAGTACTTC
CSGYLPSGGYQETQYF
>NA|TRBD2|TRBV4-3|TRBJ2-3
TGCGCCAGCAGCCTAACTAGCGGTACAAACGCAGATACGCAGTATTTT
CASSLTSGTNADTQYF
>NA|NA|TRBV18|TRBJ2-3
TGTGCCAGCTCACCCGTCCCCAGCGGAGCACCCACAGATACGCAGTATTTT
CASSPVPSGAPTDTQYF